This TCR beta chain emerged from a study of radiotherapy plus CTLA-4 blockade in lung cancer. This clone was picked up a small number of times. Antigen specificity is unknown. Germline V CDR1 and CDR2: MNHEY, SMNVEV (reference sequence). Trimming at V came to 7 bases and at J to 0 bases, leaving 11 bases not matched to a gene. This CDR3 spans 16 amino acids. Study findings and constraints: Expansion in blood of tumor-derived TCR clones was seen after radiotherapy plus ipilimumab. Reports state that early shifts in blood T cell clones, with interferon-beta, best predicted response.

Profiling relied on immunoSEQ multiplex PCR, and the TCRdb table lists in-frame clones only, not all of them. The sample contains 30,000 to 35,000 clones, approximately 70% of which appear only once. The V and J genes are TRBV27 and TRBJ2-7; 8 nucleotides align to TRBD2. The sequencing used peripheral blood, collected from a patient treated with radiotherapy plus ipilimumab. The TCR was taken from a human donor with non-small cell lung cancer who had stable disease on radiotherapy plus ipilimumab. DNA for the CDR3: TGTGCCAGCAATCCTCTCGGGGGGGGCCTCTCCTACGAGCAGTACTTC. Protein sequence: CASNPLGGGLSYEQYF.